Listed below are T cell receptor beta chains from one sample, sequenced in a study of somatic mutations in cytotoxic T cells in rheumatoid arthritis. Produced via immunoSEQ multiplex PCR; TCRdb's table is partial and in-frame only. There are over 15,000 clones in the sample; around 83% occur only once, and roughly 9.7% lies in the top ten. Sequences were obtained from CD8+ T cells sorted from blood. The receptor set was obtained from a young man with rheumatoid arthritis. Both conserved end residues are part of each CDR3. D genes are given only for firm matches. The size field is filled for only some rows; it gives once, few, many or a size class.

j_call	d_call	v_call	cdr3_length	clone_size	cdr3_aa	cdr3_nt
TRBJ2-5	TRBD2	TRBV19	16	.	CASSPRALAGLETQYF	TGTGCCAGTAGTCCAAGGGCACTAGCGGGGTTAGAGACCCAGTACTTC
TRBJ2-7	.	TRBV4-1	16	.	CASSQDLGGPSYEQYF	TGCGCCAGCAGCCAAGATCTGGGTGGACCCTCCTACGAGCAGTACTTC
TRBJ2-3	TRBD1	TRBV11-2	19	.	CASSIYPGTEKFSTDTQYF	TGTGCCAGCAGCATCTACCCCGGGACAGAAAAATTTAGCACAGATACGCAGTATTTT
TRBJ2-7	TRBD1	TRBV11-2	15	.	CASSLDLGQGYEQYF	TGTGCCAGCAGCTTAGATCTCGGACAGGGTTACGAGCAGTACTTC
TRBJ2-6	TRBD1	TRBV6-1	15	.	CASSEQGAGANVLTF	TGTGCCAGCAGTGAACAGGGGGCTGGGGCCAACGTCCTGACTTTC
TRBJ2-1	TRBD1	TRBV4-1	15	.	CASSQPGQGYNEQFF	TGCGCCAGCAGCCAACCGGGACAGGGATACAATGAGCAGTTCTTC
TRBJ1-5	.	TRBV28	16	.	CASSLEGLKSNQPQHF	TGTGCCAGCAGTTTAGAGGGGTTAAAGAGCAATCAGCCCCAGCATTTT
TRBJ2-7	TRBD1	TRBV19	15	.	CASSPPDRGDYEQYF	TGTGCCAGTAGTCCCCCGGACAGGGGAGATTACGAGCAGTACTTC
TRBJ1-1	.	TRBV5-4	19	.	CASTFGPGRVAILNTEAFF	TGTGCCAGCACCTTTGGACCGGGAAGAGTTGCGATTCTGAACACTGAAGCTTTCTTT
TRBJ2-7	.	TRBV7-2	13	.	CASSEPRNYEQYF	TGTGCCAGCAGCGAGCCCCGGAACTACGAGCAGTACTTC
TRBJ1-6	TRBD1	TRBV6-4	13	.	CASRQGLNSPLHF	TGTGCCAGTAGACAGGGACTTAATTCACCCCTCCACTTT
TRBJ1-1	.	TRBV7-9	13	.	CASSSAGGPEAFF	TGTGCCAGCAGCTCCGCGGGGGGACCTGAAGCTTTCTTT
TRBJ1-4	.	TRBV6-5	12	.	CASSPGMEKLFF	TGTGCCAGCAGCCCGGGTATGGAAAAACTGTTTTTT
TRBJ1-5	.	TRBV2	15	.	CASSEDRPGDQPQHF	TGTGCCAGCAGTGAAGACAGGCCAGGAGATCAGCCCCAGCATTTT
TRBJ2-7	TRBD1	TRBV6-6	14	once	CASRDSGQENEQYF	TGTGCCAGCAGAGACTCGGGACAGGAAAACGAGCAGTACTTC
TRBJ1-1	.	TRBV19	15	.	CASSIPGRVNTEAFF	TGTGCCAGTAGTATCCCCGGGAGGGTCAACACTGAAGCTTTCTTT
TRBJ2-7	.	TRBV11-3	14	once	CASSLRDGGYEQYF	TGTGCCAGCAGCTTAAGGGACGGAGGCTACGAGCAGTACTTC
TRBJ1-6	.	TRBV7-6	13	few	CASSLAEGAPLHF	TGTGCCAGCAGCTTAGCAGAGGGCGCACCCCTCCACTTT
TRBJ1-1	.	TRBV4-1	12	.	CASSQDWREAFF	TGCGCCAGCAGCCAAGACTGGCGAGAAGCTTTCTTT
TRBJ2-7	.	TRBV11-2	18	.	CASSFGRTGTLSAGEQYF	TGTGCCAGCAGCTTTGGAAGGACCGGGACACTCTCGGCGGGGGAGCAGTACTTC
TRBJ2-1	.	TRBV9	18	.	CASSVASGGLSSYNEQFF	TGTGCCAGCAGCGTAGCTTCCGGGGGTCTGAGCTCCTACAATGAGCAGTTCTTC
TRBJ2-1	TRBD2	TRBV4-1	16	once	CASSQGGRGVYNEQFF	TGCGCCAGCAGCCAAGGTGGGCGGGGGGTTTACAATGAGCAGTTCTTC
TRBJ2-1	TRBD2	TRBV7-9	17	.	CASSLDFGLANDNEQFF	TGTGCCAGCAGCTTAGATTTTGGACTAGCGAACGACAATGAGCAGTTCTTC
TRBJ2-7	.	TRBV7-2	13	.	CASKPFPEYEQYF	TGTGCCAGCAAGCCATTCCCGGAGTACGAGCAGTACTTC
TRBJ1-3	.	TRBV4-1	14	.	CASSLIGQINTIYF	TGCGCCAGCAGCCTAATCGGACAGATAAACACCATATATTTT
TRBJ1-2	.	TRBV7-9	15	.	CASSSLLEGSYGYTF	TGTGCCAGCAGCTCACTCCTGGAGGGTTCCTATGGCTACACCTTC
TRBJ2-7	.	TRBV6-5	13	.	CASSSGPGYEQYF	TGTGCCAGCAGCTCAGGGCCAGGGTACGAGCAGTACTTC
TRBJ2-7	TRBD1	TRBV6-5	14	.	CASSYSAGGAEQYF	TGTGCCAGCAGTTACTCTGCAGGGGGCGCCGAGCAGTACTTC
TRBJ1-6	.	TRBV27	12	.	CASSFFNSPLHF	TGTGCCAGCAGTTTTTTTAATTCACCCCTCCACTTT
TRBJ2-2	.	TRBV5-1	16	once	CASTTRLGQNTGELFF	TGCGCCAGCACTACTCGACTAGGTCAAAACACCGGGGAGCTGTTTTTT
TRBJ2-1	.	TRBV7-9	14	.	CASSLVSDYNEQFF	TGTGCCAGCAGCTTAGTTAGCGACTACAATGAGCAGTTCTTC
TRBJ2-7	.	TRBV7-9	15	.	CASSWFGDGTYEQYF	TGTGCCAGCAGCTGGTTTGGGGACGGAACCTACGAGCAGTACTTC
TRBJ2-3	.	TRBV29-1	14	.	CSSGGLASTDTQYF	TGCAGCTCAGGGGGACTTGCTAGCACAGATACGCAGTATTTT
TRBJ2-7	TRBD1	TRBV13	14	.	CASSLSRGLHEQYF	TGTGCCAGCAGCTTAAGCAGGGGGCTTCACGAGCAGTACTTC
TRBJ2-3	TRBD2	TRBV6-4	15	few	CASSDSTGGPDTQYF	TGTGCCAGCAGTGACTCTACGGGGGGGCCGGATACGCAGTATTTT
TRBJ2-1	.	TRBV19	14	.	CASSPTRGYNEQFF	TGTGCCAGTAGTCCAACCCGGGGCTACAATGAGCAGTTCTTC
TRBJ1-2	.	TRBV6-5	15	.	CASSYSGHRAYGYTF	TGTGCCAGCAGTTACTCGGGCCACCGGGCCTATGGCTACACCTTC